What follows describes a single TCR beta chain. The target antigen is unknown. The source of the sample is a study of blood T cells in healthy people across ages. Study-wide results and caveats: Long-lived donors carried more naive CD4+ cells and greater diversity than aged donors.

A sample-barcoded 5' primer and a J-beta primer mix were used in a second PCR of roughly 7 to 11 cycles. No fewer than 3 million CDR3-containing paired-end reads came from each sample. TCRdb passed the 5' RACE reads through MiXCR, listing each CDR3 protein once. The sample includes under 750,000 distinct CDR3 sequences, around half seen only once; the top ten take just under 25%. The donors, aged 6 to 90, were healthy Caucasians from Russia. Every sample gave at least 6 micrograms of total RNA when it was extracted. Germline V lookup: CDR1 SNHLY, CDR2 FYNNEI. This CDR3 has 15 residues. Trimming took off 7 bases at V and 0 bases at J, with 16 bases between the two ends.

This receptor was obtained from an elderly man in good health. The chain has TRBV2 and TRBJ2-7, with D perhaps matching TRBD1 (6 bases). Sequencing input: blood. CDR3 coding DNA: TGTGCCAGCAAGCGTCCACAGGGTCCCTCCTACGAGCAGTACTTC. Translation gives CASKRPQGPSYEQYF.